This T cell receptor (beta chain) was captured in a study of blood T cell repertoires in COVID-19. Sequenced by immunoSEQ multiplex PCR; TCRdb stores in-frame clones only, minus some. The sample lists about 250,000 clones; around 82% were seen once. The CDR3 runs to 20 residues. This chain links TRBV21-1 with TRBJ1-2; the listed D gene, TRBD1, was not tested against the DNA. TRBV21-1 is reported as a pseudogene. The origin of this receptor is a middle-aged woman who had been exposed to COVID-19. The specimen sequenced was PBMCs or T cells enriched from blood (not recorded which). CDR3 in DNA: TGTGCCAGCAGCAAGCATGGCGGATTTACAGGAGGGGGCAGGGACTATGGCTACACCTTC. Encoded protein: CASSKHGGFTGGGRDYGYTF.